A selection of T cell receptor beta chains follows, all from one sample in a study of blood T cell repertoires in COVID-19. Produced via immunoSEQ multiplex PCR; TCRdb's table is partial and in-frame only. The profile shows 55,000 to 70,000 clones, more than 75% of them singletons. Input material: peripheral blood. Receptor source: a woman in her sixties or seventies with acute or convalescent COVID-19. Both conserved end residues are part of each CDR3. The order of the fields is clone size, D gene, J gene, V gene, CDR3 protein, CDR3 DNA. The D gene is left open where the match is weak. Size tells how often a clone was seen (once, few, many) or the class of an expanded clone, and some rows leave it out.

-	TRBD1	TRBJ1-5	TRBV19	CASSELDRGRSNQPQHF	TGTGCCAGTAGTGAGTTGGACAGGGGGCGAAGCAATCAGCCCCAGCATTTT
-	TRBD1	TRBJ1-5	TRBV7-8	CASSPSDRVGQPQHF	TGTGCCAGCAGCCCCTCGGACAGGGTTGGTCAGCCCCAGCATTTT
-	TRBD1	TRBJ1-2	TRBV29-1	CSALDRGHYGYTF	TGCAGCGCGCTGGACAGGGGGCATTATGGCTACACCTTC
-	-	TRBJ1-1	TRBV27	CASSNRAWTSMNTEAFF	TGTGCCAGCAGTAATCGGGCCTGGACAAGTATGAACACTGAAGCTTTCTTT
-	TRBD2	TRBJ2-1	TRBV13	CASSSKGAGGPFEQFF	TGTGCCAGCAGCTCAAAGGGAGCGGGGGGGCCATTCGAGCAGTTCTTC
-	-	TRBJ2-2	TRBV27	CASRQVNTGELFF	TGTGCCAGCAGACAGGTGAACACCGGGGAGCTGTTTTTT
-	-	TRBJ1-6	TRBV15	CATSRDPSVSPLHF	TGTGCCACCAGCAGAGATCCGAGCGTTTCACCCCTCCACTTT
-	-	TRBJ1-4	TRBV5-4	CASSPGIAVEKLFF	TGTGCCAGCAGCCCCGGGATCGCTGTTGAAAAACTGTTTTTT
-	-	TRBJ1-2	TRBV24-1	CATSDPSGNYGYTF	TGTGCCACCAGTGATCCTTCAGGGAACTATGGCTACACCTTC
-	-	TRBJ2-3	TRBV30	CAWSGRSGPTDTQYF	TGTGCCTGGAGTGGCAGGAGCGGACCCACAGATACGCAGTATTTT
-	-	TRBJ1-6	TRBV11-2	CASSLTGSTGNSPLHF	TGTGCCAGCAGCTTAACAGGGTCGACGGGTAATTCACCCCTCCACTTT
-	-	TRBJ1-2	TRBV5-1	CASSLTDNYGYTF	TGCGCCAGCAGTTTGACAGATAACTATGGCTACACCTTC
-	TRBD1	TRBJ1-6	TRBV3-1/TRBV3-2	CASSQRGQTYNSPLHF	TGTGCCAGCAGCCAGAGGGGGCAGACCTATAATTCACCCCTCCACTTT
few	-	TRBJ2-5	TRBV15	CATSRDEPRRETQYF	TGTGCCACCAGCAGAGATGAGCCCCGAAGAGAGACCCAGTACTTC
-	-	TRBJ2-7	TRBV5-5	CASSLGGTYEQYF	TGTGCCAGCAGCTTAGGCGGGACCTACGAGCAGTACTTC
-	-	TRBJ1-2	TRBV21-1	CASSKGGVGYTF	TGTGCCAGCAGCAAAGGGGGGGTTGGCTACACCTTC
once	TRBD1	TRBJ1-6	TRBV7-2	CASSYGTGGSPLHF	TGTGCCAGCAGCTACGGGACAGGGGGTTCACCCCTCCACTTT
few	TRBD1	TRBJ1-4	TRBV5-1	CASRWTGGRNEKLFF	TGCGCCAGCAGATGGACAGGGGGCCGTAATGAAAAACTGTTTTTT
few	-	TRBJ2-1	TRBV14	CASSHGETGFF	TGTGCCAGCAGCCATGGCGAAACGGGGTTCTTC
-	TRBD1	TRBJ2-1	TRBV2	CASSFRDSSYNEQFF	TGTGCCAGCAGCTTCCGGGACAGCTCCTACAATGAGCAGTTCTTC
few	-	TRBJ2-3	TRBV6-5	CASTQGSSTDTQYF	TGTGCCAGCACTCAGGGGTCTAGCACAGATACGCAGTATTTT
-	-	TRBJ1-2	TRBV7-9	CASSRTSDGYTF	TGTGCCAGCAGCCGGACATCAGATGGCTACACCTTC
few	-	TRBJ1-2	TRBV3-1/TRBV3-2	CASSPWGAGYGYTF	TGTGCCAGCAGCCCTTGGGGCGCTGGCTATGGCTACACCTTC
-	TRBD1	TRBJ2-1	TRBV9	CASSPPFWDRGVNEQFF	TGTGCCAGCAGCCCCCCCTTTTGGGACAGGGGGGTGAATGAGCAGTTCTTC
-	-	TRBJ2-7	TRBV27	CASSLRGYDSYEQYF	TGTGCCAGCAGTCTTAGGGGGTACGACTCCTACGAGCAGTACTTC
-	-	TRBJ2-1	TRBV6-5	CASSFSGGAISEQFF	TGTGCCAGCAGTTTTAGTGGGGGGGCCATCTCTGAGCAGTTCTTC
-	-	TRBJ2-3	TRBV27	CASSFDRLTDTQYF	TGTGCCAGCAGTTTTGACAGACTCACAGATACGCAGTATTTT
-	-	TRBJ1-2	TRBV7-2	CASSQGWSINYGYTF	TGTGCCAGCAGCCAGGGGTGGTCTATTAACTATGGCTACACCTTC
-	-	TRBJ1-4	TRBV18	CASSPDTEKEKLFF	TGTGCCAGCTCACCCGACACCGAGAAGGAAAAACTGTTTTTT
-	TRBD1	TRBJ2-7	TRBV4-1	CASSQGDSSFYEQYF	TGCGCCAGCAGCCAGGGGGACAGTAGCTTCTACGAGCAGTACTTC
-	-	TRBJ1-2	TRBV29-1	CSVEDKGGGRGYGYTF	TGCAGCGTTGAAGATAAAGGGGGTGGCAGGGGCTATGGCTACACCTTC
-	-	TRBJ1-2	TRBV4-1	CASSPLVGAYGYTF	TGCGCCAGCAGCCCCCTGGTGGGGGCCTATGGCTACACCTTC
-	-	TRBJ1-1	TRBV21-1	CASSPNRQGQDPKNTEAFF	TGTGCCAGCAGCCCCAACCGCCAAGGACAGGACCCCAAGAACACTGAAGCTTTCTTT
-	TRBD2	TRBJ2-1	TRBV11-2	CASRFGLAGDNEQFF	TGTGCCAGCAGGTTCGGACTAGCGGGGGACAATGAGCAGTTCTTC
-	-	TRBJ2-3	TRBV2	CASLAARTDTQYF	TGTGCCAGCCTGGCGGCGCGCACAGATACGCAGTATTTT
-	TRBD1	TRBJ2-3	TRBV12-5	CASGLVIPGRGRPDTQYF	TGTGCTAGTGGTTTGGTAATTCCTGGAAGGGGGCGACCAGATACGCAGTATTTT
-	TRBD2	TRBJ2-3	TRBV5-1	CASSWGGSGPGTDTQYF	TGCGCCAGCAGCTGGGGAGGGAGCGGACCAGGCACAGATACGCAGTATTTT
-	TRBD2	TRBJ2-1	TRBV24-1	CATSPRGGLMNEQFF	TGTGCCACCAGCCCACGGGGGGGCCTCATGAATGAGCAGTTCTTC
-	TRBD1	TRBJ2-7	TRBV30	CACTADRGAYEQYF	TGTGCCTGTACGGCGGACAGGGGAGCCTACGAGCAGTACTTC
-	-	TRBJ2-5	TRBV18	CASSIGQQETQYF	TGTGCCAGCTCCATAGGACAGCAAGAGACCCAGTACTTC
-	-	TRBJ1-4	TRBV7-9	CASSLGLGPNEKLFF	TGTGCCAGCAGCTTAGGTTTGGGCCCTAATGAAAAACTGTTTTTT
-	TRBD1	TRBJ2-2	TRBV29-1	CSVRDRITGELFF	TGCAGCGTCCGGGACAGAATCACCGGGGAGCTGTTTTTT
-	-	TRBJ1-5	TRBV25-1	CASSEGGAPNQPQHF	TGTGCCAGCAGTGAAGGAGGGGCCCCAAATCAGCCCCAGCATTTT